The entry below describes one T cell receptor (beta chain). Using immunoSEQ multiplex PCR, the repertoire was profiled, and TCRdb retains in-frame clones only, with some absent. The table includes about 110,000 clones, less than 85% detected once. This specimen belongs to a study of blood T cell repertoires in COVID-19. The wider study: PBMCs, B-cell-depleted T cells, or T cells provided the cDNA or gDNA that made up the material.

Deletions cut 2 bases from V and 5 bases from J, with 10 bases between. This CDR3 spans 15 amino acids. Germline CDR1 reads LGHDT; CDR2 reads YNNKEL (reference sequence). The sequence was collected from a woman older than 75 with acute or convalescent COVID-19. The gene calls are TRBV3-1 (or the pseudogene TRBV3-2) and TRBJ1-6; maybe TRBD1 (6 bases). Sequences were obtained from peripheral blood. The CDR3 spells CASSQPGQNNSPLHF. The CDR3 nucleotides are TGTGCCAGCAGCCAACCAGGACAGAATAATTCACCCCTCCACTTT.